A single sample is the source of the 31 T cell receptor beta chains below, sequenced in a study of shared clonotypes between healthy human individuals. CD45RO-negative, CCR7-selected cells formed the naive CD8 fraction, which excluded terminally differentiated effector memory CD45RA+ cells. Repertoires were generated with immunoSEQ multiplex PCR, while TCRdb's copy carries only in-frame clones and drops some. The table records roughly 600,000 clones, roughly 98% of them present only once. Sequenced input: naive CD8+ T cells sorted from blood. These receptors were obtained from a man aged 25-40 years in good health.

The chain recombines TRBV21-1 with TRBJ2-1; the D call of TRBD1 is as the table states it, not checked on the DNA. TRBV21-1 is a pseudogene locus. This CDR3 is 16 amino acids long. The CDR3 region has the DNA TGTGCCAGCAGCGTCGAAGGACAGCCCCAATACAATGAGCAGTTCTTC. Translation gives CASSVEGQPQYNEQFF.

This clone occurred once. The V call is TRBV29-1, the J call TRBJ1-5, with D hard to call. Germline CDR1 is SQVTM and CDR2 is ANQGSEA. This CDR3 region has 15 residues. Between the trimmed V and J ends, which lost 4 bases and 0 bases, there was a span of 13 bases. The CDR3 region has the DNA TGCAGCGTTGTGGGGTCAACAGATAGCAATCAGCCCCAGCATTTT. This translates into CSVVGSTDSNQPQHF.

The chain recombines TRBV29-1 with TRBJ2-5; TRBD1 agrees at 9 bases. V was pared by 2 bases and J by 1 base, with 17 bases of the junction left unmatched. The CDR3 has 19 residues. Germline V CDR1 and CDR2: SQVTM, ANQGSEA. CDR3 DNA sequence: TGCAGCGTTGAAAGCCCATCGGACAGGGGCCCCCTCCTCCAAGAGACCCAGTACTTC. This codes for CSVESPSDRGPLLQETQYF.

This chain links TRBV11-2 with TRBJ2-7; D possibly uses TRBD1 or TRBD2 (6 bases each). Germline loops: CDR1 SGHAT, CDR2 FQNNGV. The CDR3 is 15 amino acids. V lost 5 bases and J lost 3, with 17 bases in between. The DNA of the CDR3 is TGTGCCAGCAGCCCAGGAGGAGGGGGGTTCTACGAGCAGTACTTC. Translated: CASSPGGGGFYEQYF.

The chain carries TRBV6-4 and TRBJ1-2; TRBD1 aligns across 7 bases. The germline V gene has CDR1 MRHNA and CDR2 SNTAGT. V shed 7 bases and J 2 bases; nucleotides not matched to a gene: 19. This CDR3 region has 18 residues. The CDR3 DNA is TGTGCCAGCAACCTAACAGGGGCCCGACTGGGTGCCAACTATGGCTACACCTTC. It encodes CASNLTGARLGANYGYTF.

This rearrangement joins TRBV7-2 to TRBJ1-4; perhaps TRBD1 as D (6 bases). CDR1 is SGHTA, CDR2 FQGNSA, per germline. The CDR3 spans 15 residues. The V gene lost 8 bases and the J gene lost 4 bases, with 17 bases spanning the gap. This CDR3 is CASSGLTGSNEKLFF. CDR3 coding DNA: TGTGCCAGCTCCGGCCTCACAGGGAGTAATGAAAAACTGTTTTTT.

The CDR3 DNA is TGTGCCAGCAGTGACTCCCGGCTAGCGGGTCTCACAGATACGCAGTATTTT. Translation: CASSDSRLAGLTDTQYF. This chain uses TRBV6-4 with TRBJ2-3; 8 bases line up with TRBD2. V lost 0 bases and J lost 2; bases outside the gene matches: 7. This CDR3 region has 17 residues. Looked up from germline, CDR1 is MRHNA and CDR2 is SNTAGT.

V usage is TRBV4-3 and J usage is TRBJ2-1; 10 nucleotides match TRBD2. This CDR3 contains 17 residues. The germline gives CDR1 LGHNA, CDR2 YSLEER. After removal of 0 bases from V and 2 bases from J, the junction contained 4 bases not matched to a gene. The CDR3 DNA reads TGCGCCAGCAGCCAAGAGGAAGCGGGAGGGCCCTACAATGAGCAGTTCTTC. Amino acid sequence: CASSQEEAGGPYNEQFF.

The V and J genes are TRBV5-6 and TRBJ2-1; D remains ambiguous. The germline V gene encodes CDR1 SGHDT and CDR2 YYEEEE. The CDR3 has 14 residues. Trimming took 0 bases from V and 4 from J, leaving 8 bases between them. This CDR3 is CASSLASMYNEQFF. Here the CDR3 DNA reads TGTGCCAGCAGCTTGGCTTCTATGTACAATGAGCAGTTCTTC.

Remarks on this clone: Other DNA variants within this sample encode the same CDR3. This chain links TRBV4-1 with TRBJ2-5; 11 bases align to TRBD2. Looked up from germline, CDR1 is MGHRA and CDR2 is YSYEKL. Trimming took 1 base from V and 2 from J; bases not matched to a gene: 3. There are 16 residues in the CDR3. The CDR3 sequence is CASSQGLAGTQETQYF. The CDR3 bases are TGCGCCAGCAGCCAAGGACTAGCGGGAACGCAAGAGACCCAGTACTTC.

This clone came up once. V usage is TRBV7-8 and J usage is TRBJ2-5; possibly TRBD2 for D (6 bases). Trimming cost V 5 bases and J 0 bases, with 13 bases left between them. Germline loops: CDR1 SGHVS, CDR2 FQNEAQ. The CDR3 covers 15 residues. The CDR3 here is CASSNLERDQETQYF. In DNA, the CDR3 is TGTGCCAGCAGCAACCTCGAGCGGGACCAAGAGACCCAGTACTTC.

CDR3 residues: CASTGRGGYEQYF. The CDR3 DNA sequence: TGTGCCAGCACAGGCCGGGGGGGCTACGAGCAGTACTTC. This chain uses TRBV7-9 with TRBJ2-7; 8 bases are a match to TRBD2. The CDR3 consists of 13 residues. The germline V gene encodes CDR1 SEHNR and CDR2 FQNEAQ (reference sequence). The V segment lost 7 bases and the J segment 3 bases; nucleotides outside the gene matches: 5. The complete variable domain, with remaining parts taken from reference TRBV7-9 and TRBJ2-7, reads DTGVSQNPRHKITKRGQNVTFRCDPISEHNRLYWYRQTLGQGPEFLTYFQNEAQLEKSRLLSDRFSAERPKGSFSTLEIQRTEQGDSAMYLCASTGRGGYEQYFGPGTRLTVT.

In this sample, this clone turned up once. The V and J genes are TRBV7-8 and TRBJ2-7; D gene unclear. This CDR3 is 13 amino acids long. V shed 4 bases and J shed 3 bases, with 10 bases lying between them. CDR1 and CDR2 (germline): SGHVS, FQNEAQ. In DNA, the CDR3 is TGTGCCAGCAGCTCCCGGTTTGGCTACGAGCAGTACTTC. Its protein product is CASSSRFGYEQYF.

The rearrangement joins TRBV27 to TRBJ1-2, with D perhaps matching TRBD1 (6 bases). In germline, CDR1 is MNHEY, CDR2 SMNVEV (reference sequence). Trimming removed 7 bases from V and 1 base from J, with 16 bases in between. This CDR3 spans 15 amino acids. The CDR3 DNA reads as TGTGCCAGCATGGAAGGGGGGACGGGTAACTATGGCTACACCTTC. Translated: CASMEGGTGNYGYTF.

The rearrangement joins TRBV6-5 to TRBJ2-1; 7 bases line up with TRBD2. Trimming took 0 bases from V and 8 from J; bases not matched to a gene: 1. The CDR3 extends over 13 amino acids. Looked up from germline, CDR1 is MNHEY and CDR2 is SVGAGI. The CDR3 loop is CASSYSAGDEQFF. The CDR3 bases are TGTGCCAGCAGTTACTCGGCGGGGGATGAGCAGTTCTTC.

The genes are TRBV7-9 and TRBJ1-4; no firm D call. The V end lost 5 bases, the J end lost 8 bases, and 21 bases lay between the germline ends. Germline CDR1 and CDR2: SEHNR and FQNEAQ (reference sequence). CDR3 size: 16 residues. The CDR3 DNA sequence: TGTGCCAGCAGCATTAGCCCGGCCTCTGAGTGGGAAAAACTGTTTTTT. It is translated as CASSISPASEWEKLFF.

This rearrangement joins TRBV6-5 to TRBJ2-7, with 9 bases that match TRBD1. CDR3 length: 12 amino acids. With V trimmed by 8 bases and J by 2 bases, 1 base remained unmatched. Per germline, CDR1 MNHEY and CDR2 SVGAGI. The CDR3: CASGDRAYEQYF. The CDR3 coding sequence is TGTGCCAGCGGGGACAGGGCCTACGAGCAGTACTTC.

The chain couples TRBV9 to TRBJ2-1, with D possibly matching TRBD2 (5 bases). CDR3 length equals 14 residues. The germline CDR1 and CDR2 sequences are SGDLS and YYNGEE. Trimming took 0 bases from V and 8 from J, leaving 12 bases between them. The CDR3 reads CASSVEASTDEQFF. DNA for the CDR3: TGTGCCAGCAGCGTAGAGGCTAGCACGGATGAGCAGTTCTTC.

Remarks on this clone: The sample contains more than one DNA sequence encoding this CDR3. CDR3: CATSRDRGHEQYF. The CDR3 DNA sequence: TGTGCCACCAGCAGGGACAGGGGTCACGAGCAGTACTTC. The rearrangement uses TRBV15 and TRBJ2-7, with 9 bases identical to TRBD1. In germline, CDR1 is LNHNV, CDR2 YYDKDF (reference sequence). The CDR3 length is 13 residues. Trimming removed 3 bases from V and 5 bases from J; junction bases left unmatched: 2.

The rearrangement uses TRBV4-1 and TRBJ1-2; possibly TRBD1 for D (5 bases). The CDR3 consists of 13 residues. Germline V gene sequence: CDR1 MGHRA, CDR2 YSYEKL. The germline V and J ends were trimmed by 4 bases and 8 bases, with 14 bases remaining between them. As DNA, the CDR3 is TGCGCCAGCAGCCTACAGATGCACAGGGGCTACACCTTC. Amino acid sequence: CASSLQMHRGYTF.

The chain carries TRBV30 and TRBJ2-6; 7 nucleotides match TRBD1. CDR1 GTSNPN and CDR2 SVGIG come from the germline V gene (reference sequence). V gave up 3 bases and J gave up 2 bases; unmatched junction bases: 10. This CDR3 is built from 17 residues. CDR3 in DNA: TGTGCCTGGAGCAAATTGACAAGGGGGCCTGGGGCCAACGTCCTGACTTTC. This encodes CAWSKLTRGPGANVLTF.

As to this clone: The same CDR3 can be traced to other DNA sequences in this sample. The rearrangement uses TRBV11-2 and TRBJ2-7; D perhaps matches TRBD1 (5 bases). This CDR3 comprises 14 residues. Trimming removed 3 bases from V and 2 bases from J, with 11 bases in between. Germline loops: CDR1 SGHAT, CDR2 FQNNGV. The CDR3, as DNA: TGTGCCAGCAGCTTGGGGCAGGGTACCTACGAGCAGTACTTC. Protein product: CASSLGQGTYEQYF.

The DNA for the CDR3 is TGTGCCAGCAGCCCGGGACTAGCGGGAGGACACTACAATGAGCAGTTCTTC. Its translation: CASSPGLAGGHYNEQFF. The chain is built from TRBV27 and TRBJ2-1; TRBD2 matches at 15 bases. V gave up 6 bases and J gave up 3 bases; unmatched junction bases: 6. The CDR3 consists of 17 residues. Germline assignment: CDR1 MNHEY and CDR2 SMNVEV (reference sequence).

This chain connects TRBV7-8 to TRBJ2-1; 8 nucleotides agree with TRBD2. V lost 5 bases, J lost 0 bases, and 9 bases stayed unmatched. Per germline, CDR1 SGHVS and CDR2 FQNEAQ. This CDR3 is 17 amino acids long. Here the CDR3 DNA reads TGTGCCAGCAGCCCGGCTTTAGCGGGAAGCTCCTACAATGAGCAGTTCTTC. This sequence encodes CASSPALAGSSYNEQFF.

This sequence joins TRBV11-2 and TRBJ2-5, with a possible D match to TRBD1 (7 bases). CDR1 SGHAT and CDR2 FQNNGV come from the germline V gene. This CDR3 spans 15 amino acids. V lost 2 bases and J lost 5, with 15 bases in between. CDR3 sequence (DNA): TGTGCCAGCAGCTTAATTCAGGGGGGAGCGGAGACCCAGTACTTC. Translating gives CASSLIQGGAETQYF.

The CDR3 nucleotides are TGCAGCGTTGAAGATCGGCCTCCCCTGTCCTACAATGAGCAGTTCTTC. This translates into CSVEDRPPLSYNEQFF. The rearrangement links TRBV29-1 to TRBJ2-1; no definite D call. Trimming removed 0 bases from V and 1 base from J, with 13 bases in between. CDR3 length: 16 residues. Germline V gives CDR1 SQVTM, CDR2 ANQGSEA.

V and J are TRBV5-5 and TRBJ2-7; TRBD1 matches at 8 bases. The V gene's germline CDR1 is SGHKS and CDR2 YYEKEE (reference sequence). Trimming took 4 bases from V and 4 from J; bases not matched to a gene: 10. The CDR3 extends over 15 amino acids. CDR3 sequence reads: CASSPGTGPQYEQYF. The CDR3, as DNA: TGTGCCAGCAGCCCGGGGACAGGCCCTCAGTACGAGCAGTACTTC.

The CDR3 is CASSRSGYNEQFF. The CDR3 DNA reads as TGTGCCAGCAGCCGTAGCGGGTACAATGAGCAGTTCTTC. The J gene is TRBJ2-1, the V gene TRBV7-6, with 7 bases matching TRBD2. CDR1 and CDR2 (germline): SGHVS, FNYEAQ. Trimming took 5 bases from V and 4 from J; bases not matched to a gene: 2. The CDR3 has 13 amino acids.

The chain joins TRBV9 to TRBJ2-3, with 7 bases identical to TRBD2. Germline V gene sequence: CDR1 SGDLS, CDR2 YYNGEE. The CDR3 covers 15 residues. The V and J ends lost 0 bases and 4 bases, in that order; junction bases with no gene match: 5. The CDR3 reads CASSVGREVPDTQYF. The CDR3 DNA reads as TGTGCCAGCAGCGTAGGACGGGAGGTCCCAGATACGCAGTATTTT.

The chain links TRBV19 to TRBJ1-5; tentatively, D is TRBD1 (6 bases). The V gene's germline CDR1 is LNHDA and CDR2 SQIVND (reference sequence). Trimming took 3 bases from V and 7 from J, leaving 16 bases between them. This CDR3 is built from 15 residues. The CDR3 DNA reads TGTGCCAGTAGTATCTCAGGGGCGGAGGGGCAGCCCCAGCATTTT. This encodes CASSISGAEGQPQHF.

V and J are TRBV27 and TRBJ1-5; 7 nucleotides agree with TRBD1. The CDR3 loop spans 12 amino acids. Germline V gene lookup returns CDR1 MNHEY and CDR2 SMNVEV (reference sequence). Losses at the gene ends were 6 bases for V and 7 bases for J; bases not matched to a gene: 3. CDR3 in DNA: TGTGCCAGCAGACAGGGGTTGCAGCCCCAGCATTTT. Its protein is CASRQGLQPQHF.